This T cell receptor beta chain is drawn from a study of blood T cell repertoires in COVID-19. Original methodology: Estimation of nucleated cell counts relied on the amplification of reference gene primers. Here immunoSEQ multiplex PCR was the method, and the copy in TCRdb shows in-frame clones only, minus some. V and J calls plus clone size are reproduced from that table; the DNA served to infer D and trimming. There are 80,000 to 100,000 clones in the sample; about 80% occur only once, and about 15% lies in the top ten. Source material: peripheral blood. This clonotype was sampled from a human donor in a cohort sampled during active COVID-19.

The CDR3: CASSLISRGTGAYEQYF. The CDR3 coding sequence is TGTGCCAGCAGTTTAATATCCCGCGGGACAGGAGCCTACGAGCAGTACTTC. The chain employs TRBV28 and TRBJ2-7, with TRBD1 matching over 8 bases. Per germline, CDR1 MDHEN and CDR2 SYDVKM. The J segment lost 2 bases and the V segment lost 2 bases, leaving 11 bases of the junction unmatched. The CDR3 spans 17 residues. Full variable domain (remainder filled in from reference TRBV28 and TRBJ2-7): DVKVTQSSRYLVKRTGEKVFLECVQDMDHENMFWYRQDPGLGLRLIYFSYDVKMKEKGDIPEGYSVSREKKERFSLILESASTNQTSMYLCASSLISRGTGAYEQYFGPGTRLTVT.